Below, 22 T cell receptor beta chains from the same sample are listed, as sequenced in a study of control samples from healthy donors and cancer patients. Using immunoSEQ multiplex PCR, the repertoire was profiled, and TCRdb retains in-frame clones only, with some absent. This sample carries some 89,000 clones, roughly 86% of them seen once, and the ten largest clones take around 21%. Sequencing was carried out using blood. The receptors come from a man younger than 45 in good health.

This CDR3 is CASSPGQGNEQYF. The DNA for the CDR3 is TGTGCCAGCAGTCCTGGACAGGGTAACGAGCAGTACTTC. The J gene is TRBJ2-7, the V gene TRBV27; 8 positions agree with TRBD1. CDR1 is MNHEY, CDR2 SMNVEV, per germline (reference sequence). The CDR3 extends over 13 amino acids. J lost 5 bases, V lost 5 bases, and 5 bases had no gene match.

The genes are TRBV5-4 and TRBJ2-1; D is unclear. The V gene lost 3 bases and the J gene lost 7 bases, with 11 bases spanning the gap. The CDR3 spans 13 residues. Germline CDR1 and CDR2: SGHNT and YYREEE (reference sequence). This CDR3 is CASSSGWMNEQFF. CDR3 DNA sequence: TGTGCCAGCAGCTCCGGGTGGATGAATGAGCAGTTCTTC.

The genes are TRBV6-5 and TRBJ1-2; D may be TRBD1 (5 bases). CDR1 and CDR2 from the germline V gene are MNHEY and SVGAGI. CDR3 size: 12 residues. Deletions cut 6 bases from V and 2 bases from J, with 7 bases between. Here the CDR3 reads CASRRDNYGYTF. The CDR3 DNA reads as TGTGCCAGCAGACGGGACAACTATGGCTACACCTTC.

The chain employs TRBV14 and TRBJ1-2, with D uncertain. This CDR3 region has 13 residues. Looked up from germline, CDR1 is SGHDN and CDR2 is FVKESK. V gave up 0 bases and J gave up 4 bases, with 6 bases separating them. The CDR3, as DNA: TGTGCCAGCAGCCAAGATCAGGCCTATGGCTACACCTTC. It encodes CASSQDQAYGYTF.

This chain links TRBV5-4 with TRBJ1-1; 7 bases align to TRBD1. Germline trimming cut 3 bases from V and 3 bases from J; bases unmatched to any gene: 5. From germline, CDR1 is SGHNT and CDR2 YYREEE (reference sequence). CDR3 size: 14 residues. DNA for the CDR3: TGTGCCAGCAGCTCAGGGGGGCAGGACACTGAAGCTTTCTTT. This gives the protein CASSSGGQDTEAFF.

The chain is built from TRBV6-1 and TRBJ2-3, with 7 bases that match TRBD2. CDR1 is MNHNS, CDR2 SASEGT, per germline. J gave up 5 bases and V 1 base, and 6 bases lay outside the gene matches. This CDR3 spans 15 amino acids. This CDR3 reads CASSEGTSALDTQYF. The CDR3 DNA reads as TGTGCCAGCAGTGAAGGAACTAGCGCCCTAGATACGCAGTATTTT.

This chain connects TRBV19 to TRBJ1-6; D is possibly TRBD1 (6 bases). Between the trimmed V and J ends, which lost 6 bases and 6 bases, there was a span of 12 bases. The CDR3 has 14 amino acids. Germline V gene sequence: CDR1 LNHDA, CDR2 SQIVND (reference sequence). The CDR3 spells CASRGHGSNSPLHF. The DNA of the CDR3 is TGTGCCAGTAGGGGACACGGGAGTAATTCACCCCTCCACTTT.

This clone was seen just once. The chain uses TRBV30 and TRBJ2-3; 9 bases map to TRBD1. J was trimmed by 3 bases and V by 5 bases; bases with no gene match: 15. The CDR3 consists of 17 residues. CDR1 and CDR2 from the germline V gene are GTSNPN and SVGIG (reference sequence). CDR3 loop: CAWSKTGTGLSTDTQYF. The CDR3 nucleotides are TGTGCCTGGTCAAAAACCGGGACAGGGCTCTCTACAGATACGCAGTATTTT.

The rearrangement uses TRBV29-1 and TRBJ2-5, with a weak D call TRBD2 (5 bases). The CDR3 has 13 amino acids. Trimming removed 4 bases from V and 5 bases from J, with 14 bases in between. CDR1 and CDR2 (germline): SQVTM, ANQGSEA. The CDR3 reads CSVVSGFMETQYF. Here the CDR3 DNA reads TGCAGCGTTGTTTCGGGATTCATGGAGACCCAGTACTTC. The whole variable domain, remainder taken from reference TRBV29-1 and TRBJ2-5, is SAVISQKPSRDICQRGTSLTIQCQVDSQVTMMFWYRQQPGQSLTLIATANQGSEATYESGFVIDKFPISRPNLTFSTLTVSNMSPEDSSIYLCSVVSGFMETQYFGPGTRLLVL.

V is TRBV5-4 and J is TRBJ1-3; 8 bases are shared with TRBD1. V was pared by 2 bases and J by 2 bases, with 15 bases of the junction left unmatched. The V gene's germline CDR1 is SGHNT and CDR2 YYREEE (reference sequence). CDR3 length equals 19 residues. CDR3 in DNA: TGTGCCAGCAGCTTTTTCCGGGACAGGTCATCCTCGGCTGGAAACACCATATATTTT. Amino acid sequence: CASSFFRDRSSSAGNTIYF.

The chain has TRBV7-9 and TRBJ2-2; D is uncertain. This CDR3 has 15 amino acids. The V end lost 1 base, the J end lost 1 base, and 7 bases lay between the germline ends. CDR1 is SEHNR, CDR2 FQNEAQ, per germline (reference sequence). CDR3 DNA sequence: TGTGCCAGCAGCTTAGGACCTCTGAACACCGGGGAGCTGTTTTTT. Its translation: CASSLGPLNTGELFF.

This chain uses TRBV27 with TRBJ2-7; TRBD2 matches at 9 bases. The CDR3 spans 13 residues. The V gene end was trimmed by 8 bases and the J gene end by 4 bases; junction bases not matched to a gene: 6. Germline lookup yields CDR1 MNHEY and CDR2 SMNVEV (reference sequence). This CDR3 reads CASSGLADYEQYF. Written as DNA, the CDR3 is TGTGCCAGCTCGGGACTAGCTGATTACGAGCAGTACTTC.

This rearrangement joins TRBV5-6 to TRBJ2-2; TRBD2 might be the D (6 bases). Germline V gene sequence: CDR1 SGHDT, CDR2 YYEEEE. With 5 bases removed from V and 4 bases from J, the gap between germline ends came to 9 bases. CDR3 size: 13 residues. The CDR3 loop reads CASRRRGTGELFF. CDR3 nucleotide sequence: TGTGCCAGCAGACGGAGGGGCACCGGGGAGCTGTTTTTT.

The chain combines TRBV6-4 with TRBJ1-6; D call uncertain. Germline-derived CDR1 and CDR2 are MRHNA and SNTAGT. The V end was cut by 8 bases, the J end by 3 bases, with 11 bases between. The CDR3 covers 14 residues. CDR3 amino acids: CASSLRFYNSPLHF. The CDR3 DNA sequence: TGTGCCAGCTCGCTTCGCTTCTATAATTCACCCCTCCACTTT.

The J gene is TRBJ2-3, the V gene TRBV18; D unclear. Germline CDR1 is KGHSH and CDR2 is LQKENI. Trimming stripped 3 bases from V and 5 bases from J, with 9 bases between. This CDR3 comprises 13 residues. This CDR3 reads CASSPQVKDTQYF. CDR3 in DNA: TGTGCCAGCTCACCCCAGGTAAAAGATACGCAGTATTTT.

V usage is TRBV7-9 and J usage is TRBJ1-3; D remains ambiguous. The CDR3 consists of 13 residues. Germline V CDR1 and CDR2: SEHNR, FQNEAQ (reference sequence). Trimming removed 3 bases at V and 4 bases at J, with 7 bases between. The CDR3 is CASSLRAGNTIYF. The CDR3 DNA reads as TGTGCCAGCAGCTTGCGGGCAGGAAACACCATATATTTT.

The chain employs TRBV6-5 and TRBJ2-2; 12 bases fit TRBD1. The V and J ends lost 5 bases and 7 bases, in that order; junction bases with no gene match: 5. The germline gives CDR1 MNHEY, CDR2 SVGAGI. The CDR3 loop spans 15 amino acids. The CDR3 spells CASSTGTGGFGELFF. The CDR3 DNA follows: TGTGCCAGCAGTACCGGGACAGGGGGCTTCGGGGAGCTGTTTTTT.

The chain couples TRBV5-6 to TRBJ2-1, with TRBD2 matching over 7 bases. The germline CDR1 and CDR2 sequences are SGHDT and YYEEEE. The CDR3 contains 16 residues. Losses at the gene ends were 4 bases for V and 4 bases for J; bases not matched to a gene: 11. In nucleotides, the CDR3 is TGTGCCAGCAGCCCCCCCACCGGCGGGGGTTACAATGAGCAGTTCTTC. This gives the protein CASSPPTGGGYNEQFF. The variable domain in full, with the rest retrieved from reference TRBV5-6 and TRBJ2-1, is DAGVTQSPTHLIKTRGQQVTLRCSPKSGHDTVSWYQQALGQGPQFIFQYYEEEERQRGNFPDRFSGHQFPNYSSELNVNALLLGDSALYLCASSPPTGGGYNEQFFGPGTRLTVL.

CDR3 bases: TGTGCCAGCAGCCTTCGGGGGCAAGGGGAGGGTTCACCCCTCCACTTT. Protein sequence: CASSLRGQGEGSPLHF. The rearrangement uses TRBV9 and TRBJ1-6, with D possibly being TRBD1 (6 bases). Between the trimmed V and J ends, which lost 4 bases and 9 bases, there was a span of 20 bases. The CDR3 runs to 16 residues. Germline CDR1 is SGDLS and CDR2 is YYNGEE.

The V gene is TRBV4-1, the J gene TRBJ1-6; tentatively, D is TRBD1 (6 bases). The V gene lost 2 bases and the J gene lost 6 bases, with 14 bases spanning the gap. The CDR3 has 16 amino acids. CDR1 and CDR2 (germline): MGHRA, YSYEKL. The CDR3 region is CASSQRPGQFNSPLHF. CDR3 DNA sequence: TGCGCCAGCAGCCAACGTCCGGGACAATTTAATTCACCCCTCCACTTT.

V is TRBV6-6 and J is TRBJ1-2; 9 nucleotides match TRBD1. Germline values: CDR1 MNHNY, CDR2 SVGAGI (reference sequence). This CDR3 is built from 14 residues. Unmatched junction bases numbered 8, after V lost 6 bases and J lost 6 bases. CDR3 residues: CASSPQRTGDGYTF. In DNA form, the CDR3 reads TGTGCCAGCAGCCCGCAGAGGACAGGGGATGGCTACACCTTC.

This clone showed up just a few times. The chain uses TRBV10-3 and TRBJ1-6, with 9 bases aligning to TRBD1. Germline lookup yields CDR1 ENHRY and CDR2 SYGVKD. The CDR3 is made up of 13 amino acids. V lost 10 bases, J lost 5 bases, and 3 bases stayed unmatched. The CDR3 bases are TGTGCCACTACAGGGGGCAATAATTCACCCCTCCACTTT. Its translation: CATTGGNNSPLHF.